The rows below give T cell receptor beta chains drawn from one sample of a study of blood T cell repertoires in COVID-19. Sequenced by immunoSEQ multiplex PCR; TCRdb stores in-frame clones only, minus some. The sample has over 200,000 clones, approximately 89% seen once. The specimen sequenced was PBMCs or T cells enriched from blood (not recorded which). The origin of the receptors is a woman in her thirties who had been exposed to COVID-19. Each CDR3 is given with its conserved first and last residue. Each record gives: J gene, D gene, clone size, V gene, CDR3 DNA, CDR3 protein. A D gene is named only where the DNA matches it firmly. Some rows mark clone size as missing; the rest say once, few, many or name a class of expanded clone.

>TRBJ1-2|-|-|TRBV7-6
TGTGCCAGCAGCTTAGCGCAGGGCGGCAGCCATGGCTACACCTTC
CASSLAQGGSHGYTF
>TRBJ1-4|-|-|TRBV7-2
TGTGCCAGCAGGTACAGGGTGAATGAAAAACTGTTTTTT
CASRYRVNEKLFF
>TRBJ2-6|TRBD1|-|TRBV11-2
TGTGCCAGCAGCTTATTAAATTCGGGACAGGGTATAGCCCTGACTTTC
CASSLLNSGQGIALTF
>TRBJ1-1|-|-|TRBV7-9
TGTGCCAGCAGCCGTGATGTGGGGGGTTTAAACACTGAAGCTTTCTTT
CASSRDVGGLNTEAFF
>TRBJ1-2|TRBD1|-|TRBV30
TGTGCCTGGATTAAGACAGGGGTAGGAGGCTACACCTTC
CAWIKTGVGGYTF
>TRBJ1-5|-|few|TRBV30
TGTGCCTGGAGCGACCCCAGGATGCCCCTTAATCAGCCCCAGCATTTT
CAWSDPRMPLNQPQHF
>TRBJ2-1|TRBD2|once|TRBV19
TGTGCCTCTGAGAGGGGACTAGGGGACAATGAGCAGTTCTTC
CASERGLGDNEQFF
>TRBJ1-2|TRBD1|-|TRBV18
TGTGCCAGCTCACCAGCTACAGGGGATGGCGGCTATGGCTACACCTTC
CASSPATGDGGYGYTF
>TRBJ1-5|TRBD1|-|TRBV11-2
TGTGCCAGCAGCCCCCTACCCGGGACAGTGGGCAATCAGCCCCAGCATTTT
CASSPLPGTVGNQPQHF
>TRBJ2-1|TRBD2|-|TRBV5-1
TGCGCCAGCAGCCCGGGGGGAAGCGGGGTTTTCAATGAGCAGTTCTTC
CASSPGGSGVFNEQFF
>TRBJ2-1|-|-|TRBV7-8
TGTGCCAGCAGCTTAGCGGGCGCTAACAATGAGCAGTTCTTC
CASSLAGANNEQFF